Each of the 10 T cell receptor beta chains below was sequenced from the same sample in a study of CD4 T cells in relation to SARS-CoV-2 and coronaviruses. Assay: immunoSEQ multiplex PCR; the TCRdb copy retains only in-frame clones and omits some. Of 60,000 to 75,000 clones listed, approximately 95% are singletons. CD4+ T cells from unexposed donors were obtained before the COVID-19 pandemic (2011-2018). The sequenced sample consisted of naive CD4+ T cells from PBMCs. Sample subset: naive CD4+ T cells isolated by negative enrichment. These receptors originate from a human donor in good health.

The DNA of the CDR3 is TGTGCCAGCAGCTCCCGAAGGGGGCACACAGATACGCAGTATTTT. Its translation: CASSSRRGHTDTQYF. The gene calls are TRBV9 and TRBJ2-3, with 7 bases aligning to TRBD1. Germline V gene lookup returns CDR1 SGDLS and CDR2 YYNGEE. This CDR3 spans 15 amino acids. Trimming cost V 4 bases and J 2 bases; bases outside gene matches: 7.

The chain employs TRBV27 and TRBJ2-5; 10 nucleotides agree with TRBD2. V was clipped by 3 bases and J by 4 bases; unmatched bases: 5. The CDR3 totals 15 residues. Per germline, CDR1 MNHEY and CDR2 SMNVEV (reference sequence). The CDR3 coding sequence is TGTGCCAGCAGTTTCCAGCGGGGGGGCCTAGAGACCCAGTACTTC. Translating gives CASSFQRGGLETQYF.

This chain joins TRBV10-3 and TRBJ1-3, with 8 bases matching TRBD1. Germline V lookup: CDR1 ENHRY, CDR2 SYGVKD. The CDR3 contains 17 residues. The V segment lost 4 bases and the J segment 4 bases; nucleotides outside the gene matches: 12. As DNA, the CDR3 is TGTGCCATCAGTGGGGCCGGGACAGGCCCTACAGGAAACACCATATATTTT. Its translation is CAISGAGTGPTGNTIYF.

This clone was seen once. The rearrangement uses TRBV6-5 and TRBJ1-6; 10 bases are shared with TRBD1. The CDR3 has 14 residues. Germline lookup yields CDR1 MNHEY and CDR2 SVGAGI. With V trimmed by 6 bases and J by 10 bases, 6 bases remained unmatched. The CDR3 loop reads CASRRDRGHSPLHF. For the CDR3, the DNA is TGTGCCAGCAGAAGAGACAGGGGGCACTCACCCCTCCACTTT.

The V call is TRBV6-2 or TRBV6-3, the J call TRBJ1-1; D perhaps matches TRBD1 (6 bases). The germline V and J ends were trimmed by 6 bases and 1 base, with 15 bases remaining between them. The germline gives CDR1 MNHEY, CDR2 SVGEGT. The CDR3 contains 15 residues. The CDR3 region is CASSTRTAPNTEAFF. In DNA form, the CDR3 reads TGTGCCAGCAGCACCAGGACAGCCCCGAACACTGAAGCTTTCTTT.

The genes are TRBV6-5 and TRBJ2-7; 9 bases are shared with TRBD2. This CDR3 is built from 16 residues. V shed 0 bases, J shed 3 bases, and the junction held 6 bases outside the gene matches. Germline CDR1 and CDR2: MNHEY and SVGAGI. CDR3 sequence (DNA): TGTGCCAGCAGTTACTCCGGGACTAGCACTAGCTACGAGCAGTACTTC. It specifies CASSYSGTSTSYEQYF.

CDR3 bases: TGCGCCAGCAGCCGAGCGAAGAGCACAGATACGCAGTATTTT. This translates into CASSRAKSTDTQYF. The V gene is TRBV5-1, the J gene TRBJ2-3, with D uncertain. Trimming cost V 4 bases and J 0 bases, with 9 bases left between them. The CDR3 covers 14 residues. The germline CDR1 and CDR2 sequences are SGHRS and YFSETQ.

The CDR3 nucleotides are TGTGCCAGCAGTTTAAAACCGGCGGGAGCTGTGAAGGGGAAGCTGTTTTTT. It translates to CASSLKPAGAVKGKLFF. The chain has TRBV27 and TRBJ2-2; TRBD2 matches 7 bases. Per the germline V gene, CDR1 is MNHEY and CDR2 is SMNVEV (reference sequence). J gave up 12 bases and V 2 bases, and 18 bases lay outside the gene matches. This CDR3 has 17 residues.

J is TRBJ1-5 and V is TRBV14; D remains ambiguous. CDR3 length: 13 amino acids. V gave up 4 bases and J gave up 4 bases, with 8 bases separating them. CDR1 is SGHDN, CDR2 FVKESK, per germline. In nucleotides, the CDR3 is TGTGCCAGCAGCCTATCAATGAATCAGCCCCAGCATTTT. As protein: CASSLSMNQPQHF.

The chain couples TRBV30 to TRBJ1-6; 7 positions match TRBD1. Unmatched junction bases numbered 4, after V lost 0 bases and J lost 5 bases. From germline, CDR1 is GTSNPN and CDR2 SVGIG (reference sequence). The CDR3 consists of 15 residues. CDR3 residues: CAWSVRQGDNSPLHF. The CDR3 DNA reads as TGTGCCTGGAGTGTGCGGCAGGGGGATAATTCACCCCTCCACTTT.